The subject of this entry is one TCR beta chain. Its antigen is unknown. The CDR3 extends over 13 amino acids. The germline V and J ends were trimmed by 4 bases and 4 bases, with 10 bases remaining between them. CDR1 and CDR2 from the germline V gene are SGHRS and YFSETQ. The data originate from a study of cytomegalovirus exposure and HLA in healthy donors. Study context: The 95 to 150 validation repertoires, a later analysis reported, used the same platform as the approximately 630 first-cohort repertoires.

Here immunoSEQ multiplex PCR was the method, and the copy in TCRdb shows in-frame clones only, minus some. The repertoire includes tens of thousands of clones, roughly 94% of them detected once, and about 4.5% sits in the top ten. Study conclusions and caveats: Cytomegalovirus status was reportedly diagnosed by the classifier with high specificity and sensitivity. Cytomegalovirus-associated TCR beta chains were listed, numbering some 150. That first-cohort TCR clusters tended to co-occur in the 90 to 150 validation repertoires was found in a later analysis.

Sequenced input: PBMCs. This receptor was identified in a young man in good health and CMV-seropositive. This chain links TRBV5-1 with TRBJ2-3, with TRBD2 as a possible D gene (5 bases). The CDR3 coding sequence is TGCGCCAGCAGCCTACTAGGCGCAGATACGCAGTATTTT. Protein: CASSLLGADTQYF.